In its sample, the clone carrying this TCR beta chain was seen a few times. What it binds is unknown. This entry is derived from a study of cytomegalovirus exposure and HLA in healthy donors. Overall study context: A prior study identified approximately 120 million unique TCR beta sequences from 150 million to 200 million T cells.

Findings and caveats of the study: Productive status was seen about 90% or about 30% of the time for most TCR beta V segments in an earlier analysis. In vitro experiments confirmed that a few CMV-associated chains were specific for CMV antigens.

The PCR contained 60 Vbeta and 13 Jbeta primers. Original methodology: Later analysis identified roughly 82 million unique TCR beta chains, 9 million to 12 million shared. TCRdb keeps only in-frame clones here, not all; method: immunoSEQ multiplex PCR. The V and J calls and clone size were taken over from that table, and D and trimming were inferred from the DNA. The table has around 150,000 clones, approximately 79% seen once; the top ten hold about 0.64%. CDR1 MGHDK and CDR2 SYGVNS come from the germline V gene. V lost 2 bases and J lost 2; bases outside the gene matches: 7. This CDR3 spans 16 amino acids.

The rearrangement uses TRBV25-1 and TRBJ1-2; 8 positions agree with TRBD1. Sequencing was carried out using PBMCs. The sequence was collected from a male donor in good health and CMV-seronegative. The CDR3 region is CASSELGQGGNYGYTF. CDR3 sequence (DNA): TGTGCCAGCAGTGAACTCGGACAGGGCGGGAACTATGGCTACACCTTC.